This T cell receptor (beta chain) is from a study of Graves' ophthalmopathy and Graves' hyperthyroidism. Study outcomes and limitations: In blood appeared most of the expanded thyroid clonotypes whose frequency exceeded 0.001.

RNA transcripts served as template for amplifying TCR beta CDR3 sequences. HTBI primers were used in a first-round RT-PCR, which preceded a second-round multiplex PCR. TCRdb passed the multiplex PCR reads through MiXCR, listing each CDR3 protein once. The repertoire includes around 400,000 distinct CDR3 sequences, more than 20% of them detected once, and under 3.5% sits in the top ten. As regards this clonotype: Its antigen remains unidentified.

The CDR3 is made up of 14 amino acids. Germline V gene data show CDR1 as SQVTM and CDR2 as ANQGSEA. Deletions cut 1 base from V and 0 bases from J, with 9 bases between. Hyperthyroidism qualified as stable when ophthalmopathy did not develop within 18 months of follow-up. Fresh peripheral blood, 10 ml, was the PBMC source. The chain uses TRBV29-1 and TRBJ1-1; maybe TRBD1 (5 bases). Material for sequencing was peripheral blood. This clonotype was obtained from a woman between 18 and 29 years old with stable Graves' hyperthyroidism. In DNA, the CDR3 is TGCAGCGTTGAAGTAACAGGAGTGAACACTGAAGCTTTCTTT. It encodes CSVEVTGVNTEAFF.